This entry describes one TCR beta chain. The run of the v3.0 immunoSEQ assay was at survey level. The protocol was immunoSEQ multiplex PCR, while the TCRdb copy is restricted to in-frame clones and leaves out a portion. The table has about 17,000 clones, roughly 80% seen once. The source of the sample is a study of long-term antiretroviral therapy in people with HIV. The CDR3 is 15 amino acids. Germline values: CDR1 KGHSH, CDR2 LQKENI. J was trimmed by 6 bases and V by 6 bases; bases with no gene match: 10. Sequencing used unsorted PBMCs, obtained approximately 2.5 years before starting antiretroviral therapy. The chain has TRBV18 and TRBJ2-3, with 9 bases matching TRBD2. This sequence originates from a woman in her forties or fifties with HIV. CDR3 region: CASSQTGLARDTQYF. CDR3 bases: TGTGCCAGCTCCCAGACGGGACTAGCCCGGGATACGCAGTATTTT.